This T cell receptor (beta chain) was sequenced in a study of blood T cell repertoires in COVID-19. Clones were sequenced by immunoSEQ multiplex PCR, and TCRdb holds only the in-frame ones, with some missing. The table lists approximately 300,000 clones, roughly 90% of them singletons. The V end was cut by 5 bases, the J end by 0 bases, with 16 bases between. The CDR3 is made up of 16 amino acids. Per the germline V gene, CDR1 is MNHEY and CDR2 is SMNVEV (reference sequence). Recruitment covered about two dozen US areas and drew participants whose ages spanned roughly 18 to 100 years. Cohorts were determined from participant-reported clinical history. This clone was observed once.

The V and J genes are TRBV27 and TRBJ2-5, with D tentatively TRBD1 (6 bases). This TCR was sampled from a woman aged 25 to 39 who had been exposed to COVID-19. Sequences were obtained from PBMCs or T cells enriched from blood (not recorded which). CDR3 sequence reads: CASSLRQVTHQETQYF. The CDR3 DNA sequence: TGTGCCAGCAGTCTACGACAGGTGACCCACCAAGAGACCCAGTACTTC.